The 23 T cell receptor beta chains below come from one sample, sequenced in a study of blood T cells in healthy people across ages. A second about 6 to 11 cycle PCR used barcoded and J-beta primers. TCRdb reprocessed the 5' RACE reads via MiXCR and lists one record per CDR3 protein. Of 1.5 million to 2 million distinct CDR3 sequences in the sample, 25% to 30% were seen once. The sample comprised blood. The receptors shown here come from a woman in her 30s in good health.

The rearrangement links TRBV24-1 to TRBJ2-5, with D tentatively TRBD1 or TRBD2 (5 bases each). CDR1 KGHDR and CDR2 SFDVKD come from the germline V gene. V was pared by 3 bases and J by 7 bases, with 23 bases between. The CDR3 is 17 residues long. The chain's CDR3 is CATSDTYDSTFEGTQYF. As DNA, the CDR3 is TGTGCCACCAGTGATACGTATGACAGTACCTTTGAGGGGACCCAGTACTTC.

This clonotype has a count of ten or more. The V call is TRBV5-5, the J call TRBJ2-7, with D possibly TRBD1 on 5 matching bases. CDR1 is SGHKS and CDR2 is YYEKEE in the germline V gene (reference sequence). This CDR3 has 13 amino acids. Deletions cut 1 base from V and 7 bases from J, with 12 bases between. DNA for the CDR3: TGTGCCAGCAGCTTGCAGGGCGGAACGGAGCAGTACTTC. Its translation: CASSLQGGTEQYF.

The V call is TRBV12-3 or TRBV12-4, the J call TRBJ2-5, with unresolved D. CDR3 length: 14 residues. The germline V and J ends were trimmed by 2 bases and 2 bases, with 9 bases remaining between them. The CDR3 loop reads CASSLRPPQETQYF. The CDR3 bases are TGTGCCAGCAGTTTAAGACCCCCACAAGAGACCCAGTACTTC.

This clonotype was observed a few times. The chain links TRBV20-1 to TRBJ2-7; the match to TRBD2 covers 8 bases. This CDR3 has 15 residues. Germline lookup yields CDR1 DFQATT and CDR2 SNEGSKA (reference sequence). J gave up 4 bases and V 0 bases, and 8 bases lay outside the gene matches. The CDR3 reads CSARDGAGGYYEQYF. The CDR3 DNA sequence: TGCAGTGCTAGAGATGGGGCGGGAGGTTATTACGAGCAGTACTTC.

This clonotype occurred once. This chain uses TRBV7-9 with TRBJ1-1, with D maybe TRBD1 (5 bases). This CDR3 comprises 14 residues. V was clipped by 0 bases and J by 10 bases, with 15 bases between them. Germline V gene lookup returns CDR1 SEHNR and CDR2 FQNEAQ (reference sequence). CDR3 nucleotides: TGTGCCAGCAGCTTAGCTGGGACCGGGGGGAGAGCTTTCTTT. As protein: CASSLAGTGGRAFF.

The CDR3 spells CASSLRGDNNYGYTF. DNA for the CDR3: TGTGCCAGCAGTCTTCGCGGAGACAACAACTATGGCTACACCTTC. This sequence joins TRBV6-2 or TRBV6-3 and TRBJ1-2, with D unresolved. CDR3 length: 15 amino acids. Germline V gives CDR1 MNHEY, CDR2 SVGEGT. Deletions cut 5 bases from V and 2 bases from J, with 15 bases between.

There are a few counts of this clonotype. The rearrangement joins TRBV12-3 or TRBV12-4 to TRBJ2-3; TRBD1 is a possible D gene (6 bases). V lost 10 bases to trimming and J lost 5 bases, with 10 bases between them. The CDR3 length is 11 residues. The CDR3 loop is CAIIRGDTQYF. In DNA, the CDR3 is TGTGCCATTATCAGGGGAGATACGCAGTATTTT.

This clonotype was recorded a few times. This chain joins TRBV29-1 and TRBJ2-2; D gene unclear. This CDR3 spans 13 amino acids. V lost 3 bases to trimming and J lost 3 bases, with 8 bases between them. Germline values: CDR1 SQVTM, CDR2 ANQGSEA. The CDR3 loop reads CSVDFWDTGELFF. CDR3 bases: TGCAGCGTTGATTTTTGGGACACCGGGGAGCTGTTTTTT.

J is TRBJ2-7 and V is TRBV20-1; D gene unclear. CDR3 size: 13 residues. Germline-derived CDR1 and CDR2 are DFQATT and SNEGSKA (reference sequence). The V gene lost 2 bases and the J gene lost 4 bases, with 12 bases spanning the gap. CDR3 in amino acids: CSARYGSEYEQYF. For the CDR3, the DNA is TGCAGTGCTAGATATGGCAGTGAGTACGAGCAGTACTTC.

This clonotype appeared many times. The J gene is TRBJ2-1, the V gene TRBV20-1; 7 bases agree with TRBD1. Per germline, CDR1 DFQATT and CDR2 SNEGSKA (reference sequence). The CDR3 consists of 15 residues. V was clipped by 6 bases and J by 2 bases; unmatched bases: 10. CDR3 protein: CSAENRGSTYNEQFF. The CDR3, as DNA: TGCAGTGCAGAAAACAGGGGATCCACCTACAATGAGCAGTTCTTC.

The V gene is TRBV6-1, the J gene TRBJ1-5, with D uncertain. The length of the CDR3 is 16 residues. Germline-derived CDR1 and CDR2 are MNHNS and SASEGT. Trimming took off 0 bases at V and 1 base at J, with 10 bases between the two ends. The CDR3 here is CASSEATPVSNQPQHF. In DNA form, the CDR3 reads TGTGCCAGCAGTGAAGCTACCCCAGTAAGCAATCAGCCCCAGCATTTT.

On this clonotype: A junction boundary mismatches the germline segment, possibly from a read error. The chain recombines TRBV14 with TRBJ1-6; D not resolved. Germline loops: CDR1 SGHDN, CDR2 FVKESK. CDR3 length: 16 residues. For the CDR3, the DNA is TGTGCCAGCAGTTTATGGGGAAGCTCCTATAATCCACCCCTCCACTTT. It encodes CASSLWGSSYNPPLHF. Drawing the rest from reference TRBV14 and TRBJ1-6, the complete variable domain is EAGVTQFPSHSVIEKGQTVTLRCDPISGHDNLYWYRRVMGKEIKFLLHFVKESKQDESGMPNNRFLAERTGGTYSTLKVQPAELEDSGVYFCASSLWGSSYNPPLHFGNGTRLTVT.

This clonotype has at least ten counts. The genes are TRBV5-1 and TRBJ2-7; TRBD1 matches 7 bases. The V gene's germline CDR1 is SGHRS and CDR2 YFSETQ. J was trimmed by 1 base and V by 1 base; bases with no gene match: 5. This CDR3 has 15 amino acids. As DNA, the CDR3 is TGCGCCAGCAGCTTGACACGGACAGGATCCTACGAGCAGTACTTC. Its protein product is CASSLTRTGSYEQYF. The variable domain in full, with the rest retrieved from reference TRBV5-1 and TRBJ2-7, is KAGVTQTPRYLIKTRGQQVTLSCSPISGHRSVSWYQQTPGQGLQFLFEYFSETQRNKGNFPGRFSGRQFSNSRSEMNVSTLELGDSALYLCASSLTRTGSYEQYFGPGTRLTVT.

The genes are TRBV6-6 and TRBJ1-2, with unresolved D. The V end was cut by 3 bases, the J end by 6 bases, with 5 bases between. Germline loops: CDR1 MNHNY, CDR2 SVGAGI (reference sequence). The CDR3 is 11 amino acids. The CDR3, as DNA: TGTGCCAGCAGTTATGACGATGGCTACACCTTC. This sequence encodes CASSYDDGYTF.

The chain combines TRBV6-6 with TRBJ2-7, with 8 bases aligning to TRBD2. This CDR3 has 13 residues. V gave up 7 bases and J gave up 3 bases; unmatched junction bases: 5. In germline, CDR1 is MNHNY, CDR2 SVGAGI (reference sequence). The CDR3 protein is CASKAGDLYEQYF. CDR3 bases: TGTGCCAGCAAAGCGGGAGATCTCTACGAGCAGTACTTC.

This chain connects TRBV28 to TRBJ1-1; TRBD1 might be the D (5 bases). The germline CDR1 and CDR2 sequences are MDHEN and SYDVKM. The CDR3 runs 13 residues. V dropped 6 bases and J dropped 12 bases, with 20 bases sitting between them. CDR3 region: CASRQVSWDLSFF. The CDR3 DNA sequence: TGTGCCAGCAGGCAGGTGTCTTGGGACCTTTCTTTCTTT. The entire variable domain, with the rest obtained from reference TRBV28 and TRBJ1-1, is as follows: DVKVTQSSRYLVKRTGEKVFLECVQDMDHENMFWYRQDPGLGLRLIYFSYDVKMKEKGDIPEGYSVSREKKERFSLILESASTNQTSMYLCASRQVSWDLSFFGQGTRLTVV.

The V call is TRBV3-1, the J call TRBJ2-3, with D perhaps TRBD2 (5 bases). The germline V and J ends were trimmed by 3 bases and 11 bases, with 27 bases remaining between them. From germline, CDR1 is LGHDT and CDR2 YNNKEL (reference sequence). This CDR3 comprises 17 residues. CDR3 sequence: CASSQAEWGARTIKQYF. CDR3 sequence (DNA): TGTGCCAGCAGCCAGGCGGAGTGGGGAGCCCGCACGATAAAGCAGTATTTT.

In nucleotides, the CDR3 is TGTGCCAGCAGCATGACTAGCGGGAGCCTCCCCTACGAGCAGTACTTC. Amino acids: CASSMTSGSLPYEQYF. The rearrangement uses TRBV7-6 and TRBJ2-7; 12 nucleotides agree with TRBD2. Trimming at V came to 5 bases and at J to 2 bases, leaving 7 bases not matched to a gene. Germline CDR1 and CDR2: SGHVS and FNYEAQ. There are 16 residues in the CDR3.

The rearrangement links TRBV3-1 to TRBJ1-1; D not resolved. V shed 3 bases and J shed 5 bases, with 10 bases lying between them. This CDR3 is 13 amino acids long. Germline V gene lookup returns CDR1 LGHDT and CDR2 YNNKEL (reference sequence). CDR3 nucleotide sequence: TGTGCCAGCAGCCAGCGGCTGGGAACTGAAGCTTTCTTT. Protein: CASSQRLGTEAFF.

This clonotype was counted at least ten times. The chain joins TRBV7-9 to TRBJ2-5; the match to TRBD1 covers 12 bases. Germline V lookup: CDR1 SEHNR, CDR2 FQNEAQ (reference sequence). The CDR3 has 16 residues. The V gene end was trimmed by 5 bases and the J gene end by 2 bases; junction bases not matched to a gene: 6. The CDR3 loop is CASSPRDRGRQETQYF. Here the CDR3 DNA reads TGTGCCAGCAGCCCTCGGGACAGGGGGCGACAAGAGACCCAGTACTTC.

This clonotype was detected only a few times. V is TRBV14 and J is TRBJ2-4; 9 nucleotides match TRBD2. The CDR3 has 13 residues. Germline CDR1 and CDR2: SGHDN and FVKESK. In nucleotides, the CDR3 is TGTGTCTTAAGTAGCGGGAGTTTAAACATTCAGTACTTC. Protein sequence: CVLSSGSLNIQYF.

This clonotype has a count of ten or more. The rearrangement links TRBV12-3 or TRBV12-4 to TRBJ2-1; TRBD2 agrees at 12 bases. This CDR3 comprises 15 residues. J gave up 9 bases and V 5 bases, and 8 bases lay outside the gene matches. The CDR3 DNA follows: TGTGCCAGCAGTCCCGTGACTAGCGGGAGCGGTGAGCAGTTCTTC. Protein sequence: CASSPVTSGSGEQFF.

This clonotype was seen many times. CDR3 in amino acids: CASSLRDRYNEQFF. In nucleotides, the CDR3 is TGTGCCAGCAGCCTCAGGGACCGATACAATGAGCAGTTCTTC. The chain carries TRBV7-3 and TRBJ2-1; D possibly uses TRBD1 or TRBD2 (5 bases each). The CDR3 runs to 14 residues. The germline CDR1 and CDR2 sequences are SGHTA and FQGTGA. V shed 5 bases and J shed 4 bases, with 12 bases lying between them.